This T cell receptor (beta chain) appears in the sequencing data of a study of blood T cell repertoires in COVID-19 (dated by TCRdb to the early 2020s). Describing the broader study: Collaborator samples came from the United States, Italy and Spain and covered acute and convalescent phases of COVID-19. The prospective study material was composed of cDNA or gDNA derived from T cells, B-cell-depleted T cells, or PBMCs. Deeply sampled blood TCRbeta repertoires from subjects exposed to, actively infected with, or recovered from COVID-19 were included in the dataset. A freely available public database, intended as a resource for researchers studying the immune response to SARS-CoV-2, is where the repertoires were released. The samples were drawn from the first 160 participants of the ongoing ImmuneRACE study and from over a thousand subjects provided by 6 global collaborators. The sample metadata nearly always contained a de-identified subject ID, COVID-19 status, age in years and sex. Where HLA class I and class II types were available, the types were taken from metadata supplied by the sample provider, not from assay-based typing. Study-wide findings and limitations: The amount of clinical and demographic metadata varied by source and participant and was provided uncurated.

In the prospective study, participants were about 18 to 100 years old, resided in about two dozen geographic areas of the United States, and were enrolled through a virtual design. Cohort assignment in the prospective study relied on participant-reported clinical history from a screening survey and a study questionnaire. Recovered participants in ImmuneRACE Cohort 3 were defined by two consecutive negative NP/OP PCR tests, clearance by a healthcare professional, or resolution of symptoms. In the prospective study, whole blood, serum and a nasopharyngeal or oropharyngeal swab were collected from each participant by mobile phlebotomists. Prospective study participants could optionally give additional blood draws and questionnaires over an approximately two-month period. Blood samples from the prospective study were shipped frozen or at room temperature prior to DNA extraction. Worth noting for this clone: There is no known antigen for this receptor. Base quality data are lacking; no much larger clone is found one base away.

The immunoSEQ Assay, a bias-controlled multiplex PCR, was used to amplify TCRbeta CDR3 regions from genomic DNA. The study's own analysis went as follows. The number of nucleated cells in each sample was estimated from the amplification of reference gene primers within the assay. Sequence reads were collapsed and filtered to measure the absolute abundance of every unique TCRbeta CDR3 rearrangement. For each sample, productive Simpson clonality was calculated as the square root of Simpson's diversity index across productive rearrangements. In its TCRdb copy, this immuneACCESS table keeps in-frame sequences only and misses some clones. Where compared with another copy, unresolved V genes explain less than half of these, and the others have no known cause. The V and J calls and the clone size are those of that table, but D and trimming were determined from the DNA. In all, the sample holds a few hundred thousand clones, and 81% of those were seen once. Together, the top ten hold around 8.8% of the sample.

The germline V gene specifies SGHRS as CDR1 and YFSETQ as CDR2. The trim is 3 bases for V and 3 bases for J, with a gap of 11 bases between the germline ends. The CDR3 runs 14 residues from the cysteine to the phenylalanine. Just CDR3 DNA is preserved here, 42 bases in frame from base 1. The chain is encoded by TRBV5-1 joined to TRBJ2-3; the D gene is possibly TRBD2, with 6 bases matching. Material for sequencing was PBMCs or T cells enriched from blood (not recorded which). The clonotype was recovered from a man aged 40-49 years who had recovered from COVID-19. CDR3 reads: CASSWEAITDTQYF. The DNA sequence is given as TGCGCCAGCAGCTGGGAGGCAATTACAGATACGCAGTATTTT.